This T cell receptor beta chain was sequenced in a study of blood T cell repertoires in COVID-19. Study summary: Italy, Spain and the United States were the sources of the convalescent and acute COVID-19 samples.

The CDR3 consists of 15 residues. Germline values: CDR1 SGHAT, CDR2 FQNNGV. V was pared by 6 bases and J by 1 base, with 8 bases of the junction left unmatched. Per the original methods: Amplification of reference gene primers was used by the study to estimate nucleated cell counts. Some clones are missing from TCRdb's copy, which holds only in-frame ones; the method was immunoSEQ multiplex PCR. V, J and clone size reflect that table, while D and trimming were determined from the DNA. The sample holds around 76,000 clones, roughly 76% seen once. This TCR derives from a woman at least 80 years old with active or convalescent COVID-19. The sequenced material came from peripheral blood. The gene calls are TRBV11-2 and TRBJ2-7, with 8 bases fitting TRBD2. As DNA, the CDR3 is TGTGCCAGCAGTTCCCAGCGGGGGAAGTCCTACGAGCAGTACTTC. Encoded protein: CASSSQRGKSYEQYF.